This T cell receptor beta chain was sequenced for a study of T-cell memory formation after mild COVID-19. This clonotype was picked up many times. Its target is unknown. One entry per CDR3 protein results from TCRdb running MiXCR on the 5' RACE reads. The sample includes under 250,000 distinct CDR3 sequences, 15% to 17% seen only once; the top ten take 2.1%. Findings and caveats of the study: Several responding clones turned up in pre-infection memory, indicating that cross-reactive memory may have taken part.

V was cut by 3 bases and J by 1 base, with 7 bases left in between. Germline values: CDR1 LGHNA, CDR2 YNFKEQ. The CDR3 extends over 15 amino acids. This TCR was recovered from an adult woman who had mild COVID-19 (a few samples of this study predate the infection). Cell type and time point are not known. The rearrangement links TRBV4-2 to TRBJ2-6, with D maybe TRBD2 (6 bases). The material sequenced was PBMCs or a T cell subset sorted from them (not recorded which). CDR3 DNA sequence: TGTGCCAGCAGCCAGGGGGGTTCTGGGGCCAACGTCCTGACTTTC. Translated: CASSQGGSGANVLTF.